This TCR beta chain was captured by sequencing in a study of early T cells in non-severe SARS-CoV-2 infection. Across the whole study: Bulk RNA isolated from unsorted whole blood underwent sequencing; chains were not paired. Study-wide points: Matching with VDJdb favored anti-spike CD8 responses (missing private and CD4 specificities).

Germline lookup yields CDR1 SGHVS and CDR2 FNYEAQ. CDR3 length: 15 amino acids. Tagging with unique molecular identifiers was applied to individual cDNA molecules. Each CDR3 protein is one row after TCRdb ran MiXCR on the 5' RACE reads. Seen here are about 52,000 distinct CDR3 sequences, about 11% observed once, and the top ten hold 13%. This clonotype was seen repeatedly, ten times or more. The antigen is not known. At one end the junction does not follow the germline gene, possibly because of a read error. The sequenced material came from whole blood. The TCR originated in an adult who was a healthcare worker with PCR-confirmed SARS-CoV-2 infection or an uninfected control (not recorded which). The chain has TRBV7-6 and TRBJ2-7, with TRBD2 identical over 13 bases. The CDR3 DNA follows: TGTGCCAGCAGCCCCGGACTAGCGGGAGTAAAAGAGCAGCACTTC. Amino acid sequence: CASSPGLAGVKEQHF.